A selection of T cell receptor beta chains follows, all from one sample in a study of CD8 T cells in ankylosing spondylitis. TCRdb re-analysed the 5' RACE reads in MiXCR, keeping a single row per CDR3 protein. The data contain roughly 130,000 distinct CDR3 sequences, roughly 6.6% of them singletons. Specimen: blood, either unsorted or a sorted T cell fraction (not recorded which). The source is a male donor with ankylosing spondylitis or in good health (not recorded which). The CDR3 runs from the conserved cysteine through the conserved F or W. Rows give clone size only sometimes, using once, few, many, or a class for an expanded clone.

TRBJ1-5 many 14 TRBV5-1 CASSFGQSNQPQHF
TRBJ2-7 many 13 TRBV29-1 CSIRDSGWGEQYF
TRBJ2-5 many 16 TRBV5-1 CASSLVPAGAQETQYF
TRBJ2-7 many 12 TRBV29-1 CSVEQSSYEQYF
TRBJ2-5 many 14 TRBV12-3/TRBV12-4 CASGQTSGQETQYF
TRBJ2-7 many 12 TRBV27 CASSPGTYEQYF
TRBJ1-6 many 12 TRBV7-6 CASSKMGSPLHF
TRBJ2-5 many 12 TRBV20-1 CSVVTSSETQYF
TRBJ2-2 many 17 TRBV7-9 CASSLIVGTADTGELFF
TRBJ2-6 many 16 TRBV12-3/TRBV12-4 CASSLRYGARANVLTF
TRBJ1-1 many 13 TRBV5-1 CASSLPGRTEAFF
TRBJ2-1 many 13 TRBV30 CAWHSSGSYEQFF
TRBJ2-7 many 15 TRBV7-6 CASSLETGLQLKQYF
TRBJ2-2 many 17 TRBV20-1 CSARVGLAGVNTGELFF
TRBJ1-6 many 15 TRBV6-1 CASSRTGTYNSPLHF
TRBJ2-3 many 16 TRBV12-3/TRBV12-4 CASSLSVGLAPDTQYF
TRBJ2-3 many 14 TRBV7-6 CASSREPGPDTQYF
TRBJ2-2 . 16 TRBV5-1 CASSLAGIANTGELFF
TRBJ2-7 . 13 TRBV5-1 CASSSPGANEQYF
TRBJ1-1 many 16 TRBV5-1 CASSLIGGVGRTEAFF
TRBJ2-5 many 11 TRBV29-1 CSVEGGALWYF
TRBJ1-2 many 15 TRBV7-3 CASSFGTGSDYGYTF
TRBJ1-5 many 15 TRBV12-3/TRBV12-4 CASSRQGTGNQPQHF
TRBJ2-7 . 14 TRBV19 CASRDSGGDYEQYF
TRBJ2-7 many 13 TRBV29-1 CSVDPAGTYEQYF
TRBJ1-5 . 13 TRBV7-2 CASSLGGIQPQHF
TRBJ2-5 few 16 TRBV20-1 CSARDPSGEVEETQYF
TRBJ2-1 many 13 TRBV29-1 CSAGRVEDNEQFF
TRBJ1-5 many 17 TRBV6-5 CASNHYRRQGGDQPQHF
TRBJ2-7 many 15 TRBV13 CASRKSQGEWHEQYF
TRBJ1-1 many 13 TRBV5-5 CASSRYSEPRAFF
TRBJ2-4 many 16 TRBV12-3/TRBV12-4 CASSFRQGLAKNIQYF
TRBJ2-1 many 16 TRBV7-9 CASNSLSSGSVNEQFF
TRBJ2-3 many 17 TRBV4-2 CASSRENVGGGADTQYF
TRBJ2-1 many 14 TRBV5-1 CASRGGSPYNEQFF
TRBJ1-6 many 15 TRBV5-1 CASRKDGQGGSPLHF
TRBJ1-5 many 15 TRBV7-2 CASSLGPGLGQPQHF
TRBJ1-1 many 13 TRBV9 CASSVDSSREAFF
TRBJ2-2 many 18 TRBV3-1 CASSQASWLFANTGELFF
TRBJ2-3 . 16 TRBV24-1 CATSDPGGAGTDTQYF
TRBJ2-6 many 19 TRBV18 CASSPQVGQGYSGANVLTF
TRBJ2-2 many 12 TRBV14 CASSQSPGELFF
TRBJ1-6 many 13 TRBV15 CATSPIFNSPLHF
TRBJ2-3 many 15 TRBV10-3 CAISGSGSGADTQYF
TRBJ1-2 many 14 TRBV12-3/TRBV12-4 CASSIGDRQYGYTF
TRBJ1-2 many 14 TRBV5-1 CASSLQGNAYGYTF
TRBJ1-3 many 13 TRBV19 CASRPASGNTIYF
TRBJ2-3 many 12 TRBV30 CAWRTETDTQYF
TRBJ1-1 . 15 TRBV11-1 CASSATGTGNTEAFF
TRBJ2-1 few 13 TRBV27 CASGRDSYNEQFF
TRBJ1-1 many 12 TRBV20-1 CSASAGDTEAFF
TRBJ1-2 . 12 TRBV18 CASSPAGEGYTF
TRBJ1-2 . 16 TRBV7-6 CASSPRTGGFNYGYTF
TRBJ2-5 few 13 TRBV18 CASSFGGTETQYF
TRBJ1-1 many 14 TRBV20-1 CSARPPGVNTEAFF
TRBJ1-3 many 15 TRBV11-1 CASSFGRSSGNTIYF
TRBJ2-5 . 17 TRBV5-8 CASSLLSPGTPQETQYF
TRBJ2-5 . 13 TRBV7-8 CASSLGPEETQYF
TRBJ2-3 few 16 TRBV20-1 CSATGGTTGVRNTQYF